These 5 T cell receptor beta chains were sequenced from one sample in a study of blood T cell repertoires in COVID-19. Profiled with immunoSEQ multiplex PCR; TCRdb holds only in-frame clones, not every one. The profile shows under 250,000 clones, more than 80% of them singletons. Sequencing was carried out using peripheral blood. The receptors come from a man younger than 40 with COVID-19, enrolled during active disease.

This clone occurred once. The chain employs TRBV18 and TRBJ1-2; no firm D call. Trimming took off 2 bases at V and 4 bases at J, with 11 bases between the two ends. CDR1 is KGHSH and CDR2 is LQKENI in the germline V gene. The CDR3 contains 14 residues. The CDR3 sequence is CASSPSSQIYGYTF. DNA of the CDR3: TGTGCCAGCTCACCATCCTCACAAATCTATGGCTACACCTTC.

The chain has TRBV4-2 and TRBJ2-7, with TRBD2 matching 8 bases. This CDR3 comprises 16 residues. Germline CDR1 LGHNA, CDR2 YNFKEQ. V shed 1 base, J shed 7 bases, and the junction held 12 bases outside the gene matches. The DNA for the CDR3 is TGTGCCAGCAGCCAAGTCGGCGGGGGGCCTGGGAAGGAGCAGTACTTC. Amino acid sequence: CASSQVGGGPGKEQYF.

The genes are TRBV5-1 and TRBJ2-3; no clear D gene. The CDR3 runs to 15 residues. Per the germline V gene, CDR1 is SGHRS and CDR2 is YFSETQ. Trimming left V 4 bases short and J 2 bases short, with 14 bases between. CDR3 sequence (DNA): TGCGCCAGCAGCGTGAGGAAGTCCGACACAGATACGCAGTATTTT. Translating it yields CASSVRKSDTDTQYF.

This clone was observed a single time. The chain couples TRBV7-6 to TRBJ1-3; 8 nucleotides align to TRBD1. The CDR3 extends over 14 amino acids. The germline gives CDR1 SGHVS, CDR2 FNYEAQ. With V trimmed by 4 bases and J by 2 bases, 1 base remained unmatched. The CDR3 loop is CASSSRGPGNTIYF. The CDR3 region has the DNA TGTGCCAGCAGCTCCAGGGGGCCTGGAAACACCATATATTTT. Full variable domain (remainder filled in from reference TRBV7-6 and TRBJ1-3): GAGVSQSPRYKVTKRGQDVALRCDPISGHVSLYWYRQALGQGPEFLTYFNYEAQQDKSGLPNDRFSAERPEGSISTLTIQRTEQRDSAMYRCASSSRGPGNTIYFGEGSWLTVV.

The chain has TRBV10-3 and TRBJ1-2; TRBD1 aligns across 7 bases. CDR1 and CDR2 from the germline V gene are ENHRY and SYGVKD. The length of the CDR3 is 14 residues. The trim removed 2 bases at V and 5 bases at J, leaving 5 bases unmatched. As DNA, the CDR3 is TGTGCCATCAGTGAGACAGGGGTAGGGTATGGCTACACCTTC. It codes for CAISETGVGYGYTF.